Here is one TCR beta chain with its context. The primer mix had 60 Vbeta and 13 Jbeta primers. Libraries were prepared by immunoSEQ multiplex PCR; TCRdb keeps only in-frame clonotypes and omits some of them. The sample contains 160,000 or so clones, 70% to 80% of which appear only once. This sample was included in a study of cytomegalovirus exposure and HLA in healthy donors. Trimming took off 5 bases at V and 7 bases at J, with 9 bases between the two ends. CDR3 length: 12 residues. The germline gives CDR1 SGHVS, CDR2 FQNEAQ. The sequence was obtained from a man aged 55 to 70 in good health and CMV-seronegative. Sequencing was performed on PBMCs. This sequence joins TRBV7-8 and TRBJ2-1; D is possibly TRBD1 (5 bases). The CDR3 here is CASSTGINEQFF. As DNA, the CDR3 is TGTGCCAGCAGCACAGGCATAAATGAGCAGTTCTTC.